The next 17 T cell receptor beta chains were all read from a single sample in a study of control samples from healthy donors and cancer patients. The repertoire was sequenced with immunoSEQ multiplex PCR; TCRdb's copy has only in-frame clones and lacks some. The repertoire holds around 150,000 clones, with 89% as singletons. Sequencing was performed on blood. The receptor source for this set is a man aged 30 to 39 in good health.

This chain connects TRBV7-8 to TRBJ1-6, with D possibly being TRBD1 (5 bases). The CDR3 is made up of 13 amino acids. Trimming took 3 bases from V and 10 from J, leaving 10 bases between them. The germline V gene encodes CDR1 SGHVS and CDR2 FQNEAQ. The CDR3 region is CASSFTGQSPLHF. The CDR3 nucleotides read TGTGCCAGCAGCTTTACAGGCCAATCACCCCTCCACTTT.

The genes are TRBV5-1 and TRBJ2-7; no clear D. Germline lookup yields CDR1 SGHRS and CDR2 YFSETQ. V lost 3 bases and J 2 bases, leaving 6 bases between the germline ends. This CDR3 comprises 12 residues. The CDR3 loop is CASSSSTYEQYF. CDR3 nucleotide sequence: TGCGCCAGCAGCTCATCCACCTACGAGCAGTACTTC.

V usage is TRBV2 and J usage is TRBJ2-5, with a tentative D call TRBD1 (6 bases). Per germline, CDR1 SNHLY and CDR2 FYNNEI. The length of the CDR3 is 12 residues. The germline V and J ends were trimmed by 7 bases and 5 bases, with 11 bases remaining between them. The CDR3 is CASKGVRETQYF. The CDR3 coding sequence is TGTGCCAGCAAGGGGGTCCGGGAGACCCAGTACTTC.

CDR3 protein: CASSQGTGWGGSNQPQHF. CDR3 nucleotides: TGTGCCAGCAGCCAAGGGACAGGCTGGGGTGGTAGCAATCAGCCCCAGCATTTT. The J gene is TRBJ1-5, the V gene TRBV3-1 (or the pseudogene TRBV3-2); 7 bases agree with TRBD1. V was clipped by 1 base and J by 0 bases; unmatched bases: 9. CDR3 length: 18 amino acids. Per the germline V gene, CDR1 is LGHDT and CDR2 is YNNKEL (reference sequence).

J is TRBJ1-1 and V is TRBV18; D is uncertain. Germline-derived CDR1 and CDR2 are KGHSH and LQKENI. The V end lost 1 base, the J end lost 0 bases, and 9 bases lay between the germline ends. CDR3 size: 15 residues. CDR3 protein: CASSPLADLNTEAFF. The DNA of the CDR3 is TGTGCCAGCTCACCACTGGCGGACTTGAACACTGAAGCTTTCTTT.

The CDR3, as DNA: TGTGCCTGGAGTGTAGGTTCAGGGGGAGGATCACCCCTCCACTTT. This sequence encodes CAWSVGSGGGSPLHF. J is TRBJ1-6 and V is TRBV30, with 7 bases lining up with TRBD1. Germline values: CDR1 GTSNPN, CDR2 SVGIG (reference sequence). The V gene end was trimmed by 0 bases and the J gene end by 10 bases; junction bases not matched to a gene: 9. This CDR3 spans 15 amino acids.

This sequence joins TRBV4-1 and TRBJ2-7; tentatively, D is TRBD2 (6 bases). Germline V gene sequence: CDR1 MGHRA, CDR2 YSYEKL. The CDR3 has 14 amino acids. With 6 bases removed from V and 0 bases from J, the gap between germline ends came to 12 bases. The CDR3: CASSGTPSSYEQYF. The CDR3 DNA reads TGCGCCAGCAGTGGGACTCCTAGCTCCTACGAGCAGTACTTC.

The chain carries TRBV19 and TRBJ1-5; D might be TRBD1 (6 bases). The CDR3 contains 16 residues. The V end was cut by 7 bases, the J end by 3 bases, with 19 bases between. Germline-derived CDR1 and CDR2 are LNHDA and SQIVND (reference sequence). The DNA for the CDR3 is TGTGCCAGTACCATATGGGGGGGGGCCTTCAATCAGCCCCAGCATTTT. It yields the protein CASTIWGGAFNQPQHF.

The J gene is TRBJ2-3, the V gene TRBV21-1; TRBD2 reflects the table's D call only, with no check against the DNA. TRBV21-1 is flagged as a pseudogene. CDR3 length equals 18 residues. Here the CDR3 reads CASSKVSSGRPRQLTQYF. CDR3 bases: TGTGCCAGCAGCAAAGTGAGTAGCGGGAGGCCGAGGCAGTTGACGCAGTATTTT.

CDR3 coding DNA: TGTGCCAGCAGTCGGAACCTCCGAAACGAGCAGTACTTC. Translated, it gives CASSRNLRNEQYF. The V and J genes are TRBV9 and TRBJ2-7, with D uncertain. CDR1 SGDLS and CDR2 YYNGEE come from the germline V gene. CDR3 length: 13 amino acids. Trimming cost V 5 bases and J 5 bases, with 14 bases left between them.

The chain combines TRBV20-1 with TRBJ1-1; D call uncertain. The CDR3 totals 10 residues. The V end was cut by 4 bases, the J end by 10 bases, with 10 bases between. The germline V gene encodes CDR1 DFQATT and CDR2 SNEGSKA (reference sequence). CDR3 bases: TGCAGTGCTATCGAGGAGGGAGCTTTCTTT. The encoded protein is CSAIEEGAFF.

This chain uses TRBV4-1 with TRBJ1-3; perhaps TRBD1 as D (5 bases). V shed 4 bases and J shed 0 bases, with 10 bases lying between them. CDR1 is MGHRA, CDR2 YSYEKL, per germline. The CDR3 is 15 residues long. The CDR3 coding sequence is TGCGCCAGCAGCCCGGACACAAGCTCTGGAAACACCATATATTTT. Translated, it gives CASSPDTSSGNTIYF.

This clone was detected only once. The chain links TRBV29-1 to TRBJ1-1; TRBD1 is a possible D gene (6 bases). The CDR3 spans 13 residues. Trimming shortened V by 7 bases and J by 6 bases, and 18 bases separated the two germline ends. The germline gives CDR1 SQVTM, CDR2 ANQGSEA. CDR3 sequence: CSAEGQGPPEAFF. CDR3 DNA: TGCAGCGCCGAAGGTCAGGGGCCCCCTGAAGCTTTCTTT.

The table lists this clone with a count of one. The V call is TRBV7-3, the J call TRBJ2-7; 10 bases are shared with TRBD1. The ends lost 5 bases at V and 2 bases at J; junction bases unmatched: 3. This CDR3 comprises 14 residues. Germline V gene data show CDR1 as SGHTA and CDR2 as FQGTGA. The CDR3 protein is CASSPGQGAYEQYF. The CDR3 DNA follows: TGTGCCAGCAGCCCCGGACAGGGGGCCTACGAGCAGTACTTC.

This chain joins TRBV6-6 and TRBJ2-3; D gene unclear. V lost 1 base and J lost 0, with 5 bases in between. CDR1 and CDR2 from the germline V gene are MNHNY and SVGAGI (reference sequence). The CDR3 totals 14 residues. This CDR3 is CASSYFSSTDTQYF. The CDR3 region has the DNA TGTGCCAGCAGTTACTTCAGTAGCACAGATACGCAGTATTTT.

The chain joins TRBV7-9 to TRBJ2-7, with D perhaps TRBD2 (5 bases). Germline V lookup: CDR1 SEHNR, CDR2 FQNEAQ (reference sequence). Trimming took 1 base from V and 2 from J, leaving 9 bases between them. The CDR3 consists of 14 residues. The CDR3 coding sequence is TGTGCCAGCAGCTTAGGGATGAGGGCCTACGAGCAGTACTTC. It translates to CASSLGMRAYEQYF. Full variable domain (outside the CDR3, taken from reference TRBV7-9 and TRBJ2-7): DTGVSQNPRHKITKRGQNVTFRCDPISEHNRLYWYRQTLGQGPEFLTYFQNEAQLEKSRLLSDRFSAERPKGSFSTLEIQRTEQGDSAMYLCASSLGMRAYEQYFGPGTRLTVT.

CDR3 protein: CASSSGGTEAFF. DNA for the CDR3: TGTGCCAGCAGCTCCGGAGGTACTGAAGCTTTCTTT. The rearrangement uses TRBV9 and TRBJ1-1; D not resolved. CDR3 size: 12 residues. V lost 4 bases, J lost 5 bases, and 9 bases lay in between. Germline V gene lookup returns CDR1 SGDLS and CDR2 YYNGEE.